Below, 32 T cell receptor beta chains from the same sample are listed, as sequenced in a study of T cell responses to AZD1222 COVID-19 vaccine. Sequencing was performed with immunoSEQ multiplex PCR; in TCRdb, only in-frame clones are kept and a portion is missing. The data show under 150,000 clones, 70% to 90% seen once. The sequencing used peripheral blood, collected on day 0 of AZD1222 vaccination. These receptors all stem from an adult in good health.

V is TRBV30 and J is TRBJ1-1, with D maybe TRBD1 (6 bases). Germline assignment: CDR1 GTSNPN and CDR2 SVGIG (reference sequence). CDR3 length equals 13 residues. CDR3 nucleotides: TGTGCAAAGGAGGGGGGCATGAACACTGAAGCTTTCTTT. This encodes CAKEGGMNTEAFF.

This clone was seen more than once but under ten times. The chain employs TRBV30 and TRBJ2-5; 8 bases fit TRBD2. The V and J ends lost 5 bases and 4 bases, in that order; junction bases with no gene match: 6. Looked up from germline, CDR1 is GTSNPN and CDR2 is SVGIG (reference sequence). The CDR3 sequence is 13 residues long. The CDR3 bases are TGTGCCTGGGCCGGGCTAGCGGGAGAGACCCAGTACTTC. This sequence encodes CAWAGLAGETQYF.

This clone was seen just once. This sequence joins TRBV19 and TRBJ2-7, with D possibly called TRBD1 or TRBD2 (5 bases each). The length of the CDR3 is 14 residues. Germline V gene lookup returns CDR1 LNHDA and CDR2 SQIVND (reference sequence). V was shortened by 5 bases and J by 5 bases, with 16 bases between the two germline ends. In DNA, the CDR3 is TGTGCCAGTAGTGACCAGGGACCGCTCCACGAGCAGTACTTC. Its translation is CASSDQGPLHEQYF.

The chain combines TRBV6-5 with TRBJ1-2, with a tentative D call TRBD1 (5 bases). The CDR3 spans 14 residues. V was cut by 3 bases and J by 6 bases, with 14 bases left in between. Germline CDR1 is MNHEY and CDR2 is SVGAGI. The CDR3, as DNA: TGTGCCAGCAGTTATAGCGTGGTAGGGGATGGCTACACCTTC. Its protein product is CASSYSVVGDGYTF.

This clone was detected many times. The V and J genes are TRBV7-2 and TRBJ2-7; D possibly corresponds to TRBD1 (6 bases). V was clipped by 5 bases and J by 2 bases, with 10 bases between them. CDR1 is SGHTA and CDR2 is FQGNSA in the germline V gene. The length of the CDR3 is 13 residues. The CDR3 coding sequence is TGTGCCAGCAGCACCAGGGGTACCTACGAGCAGTACTTC. As protein: CASSTRGTYEQYF. Together with reference TRBV7-2 and TRBJ2-7, the CDR3 gives the full variable domain: GAGVSQSPSNKVTEKGKDVELRCDPISGHTALYWYRQSLGQGLEFLIYFQGNSAPDKSGLPSDRFSAERTGGSVSTLTIQRTQQEDSAVYLCASSTRGTYEQYFGPGTRLTVT.

The chain links TRBV7-9 to TRBJ2-2; D is uncertain. V shed 2 bases and J shed 4 bases, with 5 bases lying between them. Germline-derived CDR1 and CDR2 are SEHNR and FQNEAQ (reference sequence). This CDR3 has 13 residues. The CDR3 DNA sequence: TGTGCCAGCAGCTTACGCGGCACCGGGGAGCTGTTTTTT. Encoded protein: CASSLRGTGELFF.

The chain carries TRBV19 and TRBJ1-1; D is undetermined. Trimming took off 6 bases at V and 0 bases at J, with 11 bases between the two ends. Germline loops: CDR1 LNHDA, CDR2 SQIVND (reference sequence). The CDR3 extends over 14 amino acids. The CDR3 nucleotides are TGTGCCAGTAGAGTGGGAAGGCTGAACACTGAAGCTTTCTTT. Its protein product is CASRVGRLNTEAFF.

This clone came up a few times. The gene calls are TRBV4-1 and TRBJ1-2; TRBD1 agrees at 7 bases. The ends lost 0 bases at V and 2 bases at J; junction bases unmatched: 6. The CDR3 consists of 16 residues. Germline CDR1 is MGHRA and CDR2 is YSYEKL. In nucleotides, the CDR3 is TGCGCCAGCAGCCAAGACTCCACAGGGGAAAACTATGGCTACACCTTC. Its translation is CASSQDSTGENYGYTF.

V and J are TRBV30 and TRBJ1-2; D may be TRBD1 (6 bases). CDR3 length equals 14 residues. The ends were cut back, 4 bases at V and 0 bases at J, with 12 bases in the middle. Germline CDR1 reads GTSNPN; CDR2 reads SVGIG (reference sequence). The CDR3 DNA reads as TGTGCCTGGAAAACAGGGAGGACTAACTATGGCTACACCTTC. This sequence encodes CAWKTGRTNYGYTF.

This sequence joins TRBV6-5 and TRBJ1-1, with D hard to call. Trimming left V 7 bases short and J 5 bases short, with 17 bases between. The germline gives CDR1 MNHEY, CDR2 SVGAGI. CDR3 size: 14 residues. In nucleotides, the CDR3 is TGTGCCAGCACCTTCACCTGGGCCCAAACTGAAGCTTTCTTT. Translating gives CASTFTWAQTEAFF.

This chain uses TRBV19 with TRBJ1-2; D remains unclear. The V gene's germline CDR1 is LNHDA and CDR2 SQIVND (reference sequence). Deletions cut 7 bases from V and 2 bases from J, with 5 bases between. The CDR3 contains 11 residues. DNA of the CDR3: TGTGCCAGTAACTCCAACTATGGCTACACCTTC. It specifies CASNSNYGYTF. The whole variable domain, filled in from reference TRBV19 and TRBJ1-2, reads DGGITQSPKYLFRKEGQNVTLSCEQNLNHDAMYWYRQDPGQGLRLIYYSQIVNDFQKGDIAEGYSVSREKKESFPLTVTSAQKNPTAFYLCASNSNYGYTFGSGTRLTVV.

This chain joins TRBV6-5 and TRBJ2-7; the D is unclear. CDR3 length: 11 residues. Germline V gene sequence: CDR1 MNHEY, CDR2 SVGAGI. Trimming shortened V by 6 bases and J by 5 bases, and 8 bases separated the two germline ends. CDR3 bases: TGTGCCAGCAGCGTCCTAGACGAGCAGTACTTC. Encoded protein: CASSVLDEQYF.

V is TRBV19 and J is TRBJ1-1; D perhaps matches TRBD1 (5 bases). Looked up from germline, CDR1 is LNHDA and CDR2 is SQIVND (reference sequence). V lost 9 bases and J lost 4, with 12 bases in between. The CDR3 spans 12 residues. The chain's CDR3 is CASRMGVTEAFF. In DNA, the CDR3 is TGTGCCAGCCGAATGGGGGTCACTGAAGCTTTCTTT.

This clone was detected once. The chain links TRBV25-1 to TRBJ1-2; 7 bases fit TRBD1. In germline, CDR1 is MGHDK, CDR2 SYGVNS. The CDR3 has 12 residues. With V trimmed by 9 bases and J by 8 bases, 9 bases remained unmatched. This CDR3 reads CASSPGGSGYTF. CDR3 in DNA: TGTGCCAGTAGCCCAGGGGGTTCCGGCTACACCTTC.

The chain is built from TRBV3-1 (or the pseudogene TRBV3-2) and TRBJ1-2, with 7 bases identical to TRBD1. CDR1 and CDR2 (germline): LGHDT, YNNKEL (reference sequence). The CDR3 consists of 15 residues. J lost 4 bases, V lost 4 bases, and 9 bases had no gene match. The CDR3 sequence is CASSPTGVPTYGYTF. CDR3 coding DNA: TGTGCCAGCAGCCCAACAGGGGTGCCAACCTATGGCTACACCTTC.

The V gene is TRBV7-2, the J gene TRBJ2-1; TRBD2 aligns across 8 bases. The CDR3 runs 15 residues. From germline, CDR1 is SGHTA and CDR2 FQGNSA. V shed 10 bases and J 8 bases; nucleotides not matched to a gene: 16. CDR3: CAIIPSGGAVYEQFF. CDR3 nucleotide sequence: TGTGCCATCATCCCCAGCGGGGGAGCCGTTTATGAGCAGTTCTTC.

The chain joins TRBV19 to TRBJ2-3; perhaps D is TRBD1 or TRBD2 (5 bases each). The CDR3 is 15 residues long. Per the germline V gene, CDR1 is LNHDA and CDR2 is SQIVND (reference sequence). V lost 5 bases, J lost 1 base, and 13 bases lay in between. The CDR3 loop reads CASSPALGGTDTQYF. In nucleotides, the CDR3 is TGTGCCAGTAGTCCGGCTCTGGGGGGCACAGATACGCAGTATTTT. Combining the CDR3 with reference TRBV19 and TRBJ2-3 gives the whole variable domain DGGITQSPKYLFRKEGQNVTLSCEQNLNHDAMYWYRQDPGQGLRLIYYSQIVNDFQKGDIAEGYSVSREKKESFPLTVTSAQKNPTAFYLCASSPALGGTDTQYFGPGTRLTVL.

This clone was seen only a few times. The chain joins TRBV19 to TRBJ1-5, with 8 bases matching TRBD1. The CDR3 covers 13 residues. Germline CDR1 reads LNHDA; CDR2 reads SQIVND (reference sequence). Germline trimming cut 11 bases from V and 4 bases from J; bases unmatched to any gene: 7. The CDR3 DNA reads as TGTGCCTCCAGACAGGGGAGGAATCAGCCCCAGCATTTT. Translation: CASRQGRNQPQHF.

The rearrangement links TRBV7-9 to TRBJ2-2; 7 positions match TRBD2. This CDR3 comprises 14 residues. From germline, CDR1 is SEHNR and CDR2 FQNEAQ (reference sequence). V lost 5 bases, J lost 6 bases, and 6 bases stayed unmatched. CDR3 DNA sequence: TGTGCCAGCAGCCTTACTAGCGCAGCCGGGGAGCTGTTTTTT. Amino acid sequence: CASSLTSAAGELFF.

The chain employs TRBV20-1 and TRBJ2-3, with D perhaps matching TRBD1 (6 bases). The length of the CDR3 is 11 residues. Germline lookup yields CDR1 DFQATT and CDR2 SNEGSKA (reference sequence). Trimming removed 6 bases at V and 5 bases at J, with 9 bases between. In nucleotides, the CDR3 is TGCAGTGCCCTGGACAGAGATACGCAGTATTTT. As protein: CSALDRDTQYF.

This chain uses TRBV4-1 with TRBJ2-7, with D possibly TRBD1 on 6 matching bases. Trimming stripped 0 bases from V and 3 bases from J, with 15 bases between. The germline gives CDR1 MGHRA, CDR2 YSYEKL. The CDR3 runs 16 residues. The CDR3 DNA follows: TGCGCCAGCAGCCAAGATCGAGTACAGGGTCTCTACGAGCAGTACTTC. Translating it yields CASSQDRVQGLYEQYF.

The chain has TRBV7-6 and TRBJ1-2, with 9 positions matching TRBD1. Germline V gene data show CDR1 as SGHVS and CDR2 as FNYEAQ. The CDR3 contains 15 residues. V lost 2 bases and J lost 6; bases outside the gene matches: 7. In DNA, the CDR3 is TGTGCCAGCAGCTTATCCGGACAGGGGAAAGATGGCTACACCTTC. It translates to CASSLSGQGKDGYTF.

The CDR3 bases are TGTGCCACCAGTGATGGGCCAGGGACCTATGGCTACACCTTC. This sequence encodes CATSDGPGTYGYTF. The J gene is TRBJ1-2, the V gene TRBV24-1; maybe TRBD1 (5 bases). V was cut by 3 bases and J by 4 bases, with 11 bases left in between. This CDR3 spans 14 amino acids. From germline, CDR1 is KGHDR and CDR2 SFDVKD.

The gene calls are TRBV27 and TRBJ2-2, with TRBD1 identical over 9 bases. This CDR3 spans 16 amino acids. With V trimmed by 5 bases and J by 7 bases, 11 bases remained unmatched. The V gene's germline CDR1 is MNHEY and CDR2 SMNVEV (reference sequence). Here the CDR3 DNA reads TGTGCCAGCAGTCTCAGGGTTGGGACAGGGAGCGGGGAGCTGTTTTTT. Its protein product is CASSLRVGTGSGELFF.

The chain carries TRBV5-1 and TRBJ2-6; 9 bases map to TRBD1. The V gene end was trimmed by 3 bases and the J gene end by 4 bases; junction bases not matched to a gene: 11. The CDR3 has 18 residues. Germline CDR1 and CDR2: SGHRS and YFSETQ. CDR3 region: CASSSEPGQGYGANVLTF. The DNA for the CDR3 is TGCGCCAGCAGCTCGGAACCGGGACAGGGATACGGGGCCAACGTCCTGACTTTC.

This chain's CDR3 is CASSPDRGFYGYTF. The DNA for the CDR3 is TGCGCCAGCAGCCCGGACAGGGGATTCTATGGCTACACCTTC. The chain joins TRBV5-1 to TRBJ1-2, with 9 bases fitting TRBD1. V lost 4 bases, J lost 4 bases, and 5 bases stayed unmatched. Germline V gene sequence: CDR1 SGHRS, CDR2 YFSETQ. The CDR3 contains 14 residues. Supplemented by reference TRBV5-1 and TRBJ1-2, the full variable domain reads KAGVTQTPRYLIKTRGQQVTLSCSPISGHRSVSWYQQTPGQGLQFLFEYFSETQRNKGNFPGRFSGRQFSNSRSEMNVSTLELGDSALYLCASSPDRGFYGYTFGSGTRLTVV.

The chain carries TRBV5-6 and TRBJ2-1; D is uncertain. CDR3 length: 14 residues. Between the trimmed V and J ends, which lost 4 bases and 5 bases, there was a span of 13 bases. The V gene's germline CDR1 is SGHDT and CDR2 YYEEEE. The CDR3 loop reads CASSRRRVNNEQFF. The CDR3 coding sequence is TGTGCCAGCAGCCGGCGTAGGGTAAACAATGAGCAGTTCTTC.

This sequence joins TRBV30 and TRBJ1-6; D perhaps matches TRBD1 (5 bases). Germline V gene lookup returns CDR1 GTSNPN and CDR2 SVGIG (reference sequence). Trimming removed 4 bases at V and 4 bases at J, with 11 bases between. This CDR3 has 14 residues. The CDR3 loop is CAWIAGTYNSPLHF. The CDR3 coding sequence is TGTGCCTGGATAGCAGGGACGTATAATTCACCCCTCCACTTT.

The CDR3 protein is CASSKRGPHNEQFF. The CDR3 coding sequence is TGTGCCAGCAGCAAGAGGGGGCCCCACAATGAGCAGTTCTTC. The chain employs TRBV11-3 and TRBJ2-1, with 7 bases matching TRBD1. The ends lost 5 bases at V and 5 bases at J; junction bases unmatched: 6. The CDR3 extends over 14 amino acids. Germline V gene data show CDR1 as SGHNT and CDR2 as YENEEA. The full variable domain, its missing parts supplied by reference TRBV11-3 and TRBJ2-1, is EAGVVQSPRYKIIEKKQPVAFWCNPISGHNTLYWYLQNLGQGPELLIRYENEEAVDDSQLPKDRFSAERLKGVDSTLKIQPAELGDSAVYLCASSKRGPHNEQFFGPGTRLTVL.

This sequence joins TRBV6-2 or TRBV6-3 and TRBJ2-7, with 10 bases that match TRBD2. The CDR3 has 14 amino acids. The ends lost 5 bases at V and 3 bases at J; junction bases unmatched: 4. Germline V gives CDR1 MNHEY, CDR2 SVGEGT. CDR3 residues: CASSPRTSGYEQYF. Here the CDR3 DNA reads TGTGCCAGCAGTCCCCGGACTAGCGGCTACGAGCAGTACTTC.

V usage is TRBV7-9 and J usage is TRBJ1-2; 9 nucleotides agree with TRBD1. Germline loops: CDR1 SEHNR, CDR2 FQNEAQ (reference sequence). The CDR3 contains 17 residues. V shed 1 base and J 3 bases; nucleotides not matched to a gene: 9. The CDR3 bases are TGTGCCAGCAGCTTAGGAGGACAGGGGTTTACTCACTATGGCTACACCTTC. Residues: CASSLGGQGFTHYGYTF.

The chain couples TRBV19 to TRBJ2-1; 9 bases match TRBD1. The CDR3 runs to 16 residues. Per germline, CDR1 LNHDA and CDR2 SQIVND (reference sequence). V lost 3 bases, J lost 4 bases, and 7 bases stayed unmatched. The CDR3 sequence is CASSMPQGAMYNEQFF. DNA of the CDR3: TGTGCCAGTAGTATGCCACAGGGGGCGATGTACAATGAGCAGTTCTTC.